This is a list of T cell receptor beta chains from one sample in a study of blood T cell repertoires in COVID-19. Sequenced by immunoSEQ multiplex PCR; TCRdb stores in-frame clones only, minus some. In the table there are about 240,000 clones, around 86% of which are singletons. Source material: peripheral blood. The source of these receptors is a man between 25 and 39 years old who had recovered from COVID-19. CDR3s include the opening cysteine and the closing phenylalanine or tryptophan. Fields, in order: V gene, D gene, clone size, J gene, CDR3 protein, CDR3 DNA. The D gene is left open where the match is weak. The size of a clone is reported for some rows only, either as once, few or many, or as a class for expanded clones.

V gene: TRBV18; D gene: .; clone size: few; J gene: TRBJ2-1; CDR3 protein: CASSPSLPQGGSYNEQFF; CDR3 DNA: TGTGCCAGCTCACCGAGTCTCCCACAGGGTGGGTCCTACAATGAGCAGTTCTTC
V gene: TRBV3-1/TRBV3-2; D gene: .; clone size: .; J gene: TRBJ1-1; CDR3 protein: CASSQGEGRGAAEAFF; CDR3 DNA: TGTGCCAGCAGCCAAGGGGAGGGACGGGGGGCCGCTGAAGCTTTCTTT
V gene: TRBV28; D gene: .; clone size: .; J gene: TRBJ1-1; CDR3 protein: CASSARGLNTEAFF; CDR3 DNA: TGTGCCAGCAGTGCCAGGGGTTTAAACACTGAAGCTTTCTTT
V gene: TRBV3-1/TRBV3-2; D gene: TRBD2; clone size: .; J gene: TRBJ2-1; CDR3 protein: CASSQSGSSYNEQFF; CDR3 DNA: TGTGCCAGCAGCCAAAGCGGGAGCTCCTACAATGAGCAGTTCTTC
V gene: TRBV6-1; D gene: .; clone size: .; J gene: TRBJ1-6; CDR3 protein: CASSEAEGGKSPLHF; CDR3 DNA: TGTGCCAGCAGTGAAGCGGAAGGGGGAAAGTCACCCCTCCACTTT
V gene: TRBV7-9; D gene: TRBD2; clone size: few; J gene: TRBJ2-2; CDR3 protein: CASSLSNGGAQELFF; CDR3 DNA: TGTGCCAGCAGCTTATCGAACGGGGGGGCCCAGGAGCTGTTTTTT
V gene: TRBV9; D gene: .; clone size: .; J gene: TRBJ1-1; CDR3 protein: CASSVGRDTEAFF; CDR3 DNA: TGTGCCAGCAGCGTCGGCAGGGACACTGAAGCTTTCTTT
V gene: TRBV28; D gene: .; clone size: .; J gene: TRBJ1-5; CDR3 protein: CASSEQGRPQHF; CDR3 DNA: TGTGCCAGCAGCGAACAGGGCCGGCCCCAGCATTTT
V gene: TRBV11-2; D gene: TRBD1; clone size: .; J gene: TRBJ1-2; CDR3 protein: CASSSRQGPLFAKRYTF; CDR3 DNA: TGTGCCAGCAGCTCGCGACAGGGTCCGTTATTCGCTAAACGGTACACCTTC
V gene: TRBV5-6; D gene: .; clone size: .; J gene: TRBJ2-7; CDR3 protein: CASSFRGAEQYF; CDR3 DNA: TGTGCCAGCAGCTTCCGGGGAGCCGAGCAGTACTTC
V gene: TRBV21-1; D gene: .; clone size: .; J gene: TRBJ1-1; CDR3 protein: CASSSGEGGDTEAFF; CDR3 DNA: TGTGCCAGCAGCAGCGGGGAGGGGGGAGACACTGAAGCTTTCTTT
V gene: TRBV4-2; D gene: .; clone size: .; J gene: TRBJ2-3; CDR3 protein: CASSQKIGGHGDTQYF; CDR3 DNA: TGTGCCAGCAGCCAAAAAATCGGTGGGCATGGAGATACGCAGTATTTT
V gene: TRBV2; D gene: TRBD2; clone size: few; J gene: TRBJ2-1; CDR3 protein: CASSAPGVQRGYNEQFF; CDR3 DNA: TGTGCCAGCAGTGCCCCCGGAGTCCAGCGGGGCTACAATGAGCAGTTCTTC
V gene: TRBV13; D gene: .; clone size: once; J gene: TRBJ1-3; CDR3 protein: CASSSSHSGNTIYF; CDR3 DNA: TGTGCCAGCAGCTCGAGTCACTCTGGAAACACCATATATTTT
V gene: TRBV28; D gene: .; clone size: .; J gene: TRBJ2-1; CDR3 protein: CASSPGEREQFF; CDR3 DNA: TGTGCCAGCAGTCCCGGCGAGCGTGAGCAGTTCTTC
V gene: TRBV12-1; D gene: .; clone size: .; J gene: TRBJ2-3; CDR3 protein: CASSPMEANTDTQYF; CDR3 DNA: TGTGCCAGCAGCCCCATGGAAGCGAACACAGATACGCAGTATTTT
V gene: TRBV7-9; D gene: TRBD1; clone size: once; J gene: TRBJ1-4; CDR3 protein: CASSLGQGSEKLFF; CDR3 DNA: TGTGCCAGCAGCTTAGGACAGGGCAGTGAAAAACTGTTTTTT
V gene: TRBV1; D gene: .; clone size: .; J gene: TRBJ2-2; CDR3 protein: CTSSQSGTSQLGELFF; CDR3 DNA: TGCACCAGCAGCCAATCCGGGACTAGTCAGTTAGGGGAGCTGTTTTTT
V gene: TRBV5-1; D gene: .; clone size: .; J gene: TRBJ1-2; CDR3 protein: CASSPGQDNYGYTF; CDR3 DNA: TGCGCCAGCAGCCCTGGACAAGATAACTATGGCTACACCTTC
V gene: TRBV19; D gene: TRBD1; clone size: .; J gene: TRBJ1-2; CDR3 protein: CASSIATGSTYGYTF; CDR3 DNA: TGTGCCAGTAGTATTGCGACAGGGAGTACCTATGGCTACACCTTC
V gene: TRBV9; D gene: TRBD1; clone size: .; J gene: TRBJ2-7; CDR3 protein: CASSVGGTGGVYEQYF; CDR3 DNA: TGTGCCAGCAGCGTAGGGGGGACAGGGGGAGTCTACGAGCAGTACTTC
V gene: TRBV11-3; D gene: .; clone size: many; J gene: TRBJ2-2; CDR3 protein: CASSLNGDTGELFF; CDR3 DNA: TGTGCCAGCAGCTTAAACGGGGACACCGGGGAGCTGTTTTTT
V gene: TRBV11-2; D gene: TRBD2; clone size: .; J gene: TRBJ2-1; CDR3 protein: CASSLDGGGNEQFF; CDR3 DNA: TGTGCCAGCAGCTTAGACGGGGGAGGGAATGAGCAGTTCTTC
V gene: TRBV24-1; D gene: .; clone size: .; J gene: TRBJ2-2; CDR3 protein: CATAEGNTGELFF; CDR3 DNA: TGTGCCACCGCGGAGGGGAACACCGGGGAGCTGTTTTTT
V gene: TRBV6-4; D gene: TRBD2; clone size: .; J gene: TRBJ2-1; CDR3 protein: CASSKAGGTYNEQFF; CDR3 DNA: TGTGCCAGCAGTAAAGCGGGGGGTACCTACAATGAGCAGTTCTTC
V gene: TRBV9; D gene: TRBD1; clone size: .; J gene: TRBJ2-3; CDR3 protein: CASSPRQGADTQYF; CDR3 DNA: TGTGCCAGCAGCCCCCGACAGGGGGCAGATACGCAGTATTTT
V gene: TRBV29-1; D gene: TRBD2; clone size: .; J gene: TRBJ2-5; CDR3 protein: CSVVLAGGPETQYF; CDR3 DNA: TGCAGCGTTGTACTAGCGGGGGGGCCGGAGACCCAGTACTTC
V gene: TRBV19; D gene: .; clone size: many; J gene: TRBJ1-6; CDR3 protein: CASDHGGAESPLHF; CDR3 DNA: TGTGCCAGTGACCATGGAGGGGCCGAGTCACCCCTCCACTTT
V gene: TRBV7-8; D gene: .; clone size: .; J gene: TRBJ1-4; CDR3 protein: CASSRRGFGEKLFF; CDR3 DNA: TGTGCCAGCAGCCGGCGGGGGTTCGGCGAAAAACTGTTTTTT
V gene: TRBV7-9; D gene: .; clone size: .; J gene: TRBJ1-5; CDR3 protein: CASSLLNQPQHF; CDR3 DNA: TGTGCCAGCAGCCTACTCAACCAGCCCCAGCATTTT
V gene: TRBV28; D gene: .; clone size: .; J gene: TRBJ1-1; CDR3 protein: CATLLGSFTEAFF; CDR3 DNA: TGTGCCACCCTGTTGGGGAGTTTCACTGAAGCTTTCTTT
V gene: TRBV18; D gene: .; clone size: .; J gene: TRBJ1-3; CDR3 protein: CASSPDIQPGNTIYF; CDR3 DNA: TGTGCCAGCTCACCAGACATTCAGCCTGGAAACACCATATATTTT
V gene: TRBV4-1; D gene: .; clone size: .; J gene: TRBJ2-1; CDR3 protein: CASSQDSAGVDEQFF; CDR3 DNA: TGCGCCAGCAGCCAAGATTCGGCGGGTGTGGATGAGCAGTTCTTC
V gene: TRBV5-1; D gene: TRBD1; clone size: .; J gene: TRBJ1-2; CDR3 protein: CASSSGFRTGDYGYTF; CDR3 DNA: TGCGCCAGCAGCTCGGGGTTTCGGACAGGGGATTATGGCTACACCTTC
V gene: TRBV29-1; D gene: .; clone size: .; J gene: TRBJ1-4; CDR3 protein: CSVTGTLDEKLFF; CDR3 DNA: TGCAGCGTGACCGGGACACTTGATGAAAAACTGTTTTTT
V gene: TRBV27; D gene: TRBD1; clone size: .; J gene: TRBJ1-2; CDR3 protein: CASREDRAYGYTF; CDR3 DNA: TGTGCCAGCAGGGAGGACAGGGCTTATGGCTACACCTTC
V gene: TRBV2; D gene: .; clone size: .; J gene: TRBJ1-2; CDR3 protein: CASSDRGRYGYTF; CDR3 DNA: TGTGCCAGCAGTGACAGGGGCCGGTATGGCTACACCTTC
V gene: TRBV7-2; D gene: .; clone size: .; J gene: TRBJ2-5; CDR3 protein: CASTWSTGEQETQYF; CDR3 DNA: TGTGCCAGCACCTGGTCCACGGGGGAACAAGAGACCCAGTACTTC
V gene: TRBV7-2; D gene: TRBD2; clone size: once; J gene: TRBJ2-2; CDR3 protein: CASSSRVAGDTGELFF; CDR3 DNA: TGTGCCAGCAGCTCACGAGTGGCGGGGGATACCGGGGAGCTGTTTTTT
V gene: TRBV18; D gene: TRBD2; clone size: .; J gene: TRBJ2-3; CDR3 protein: CASSPRSLAGGIGTDTQYF; CDR3 DNA: TGTGCCAGCTCGCCTAGGTCACTAGCGGGGGGGATTGGCACAGATACGCAGTATTTT
V gene: TRBV3-1/TRBV3-2; D gene: .; clone size: .; J gene: TRBJ2-1; CDR3 protein: CASSQDRDYNEQFF; CDR3 DNA: TGTGCCAGCAGCCAAGATCGGGACTACAATGAGCAGTTCTTC
V gene: TRBV5-4; D gene: .; clone size: .; J gene: TRBJ1-6; CDR3 protein: CASSTTGFYNSPLHF; CDR3 DNA: TGTGCCAGCAGCACTACAGGGTTTTATAATTCACCCCTCCACTTT
V gene: TRBV2; D gene: .; clone size: few; J gene: TRBJ2-6; CDR3 protein: CASSKLASGANVLTF; CDR3 DNA: TGTGCCAGCAGTAAACTAGCTTCTGGGGCCAACGTCCTGACTTTC
V gene: TRBV15; D gene: .; clone size: .; J gene: TRBJ2-2; CDR3 protein: CATSRSETGELFF; CDR3 DNA: TGTGCCACCAGCAGATCGGAGACCGGGGAGCTGTTTTTT
V gene: TRBV5-1; D gene: TRBD2; clone size: .; J gene: TRBJ2-5; CDR3 protein: CASSITSGGGQETQYF; CDR3 DNA: TGCGCCAGCAGCATCACTAGCGGGGGTGGGCAAGAGACCCAGTACTTC
V gene: TRBV5-1; D gene: .; clone size: .; J gene: TRBJ1-3; CDR3 protein: CASSLNLSGNTIYF; CDR3 DNA: TGCGCCAGCAGCTTGAATCTCTCTGGAAACACCATATATTTT
V gene: TRBV6-5; D gene: .; clone size: .; J gene: TRBJ1-2; CDR3 protein: CASSPRMVNDYGYTF; CDR3 DNA: TGTGCCAGCAGTCCGCGAATGGTTAACGACTATGGCTACACCTTC
V gene: TRBV28; D gene: .; clone size: .; J gene: TRBJ1-1; CDR3 protein: CASSLYRAEAFF; CDR3 DNA: TGTGCCAGCAGTTTGTACAGGGCTGAAGCTTTCTTT
V gene: TRBV7-2; D gene: TRBD2; clone size: .; J gene: TRBJ2-3; CDR3 protein: CASRLAELTDTQYF; CDR3 DNA: TGTGCCAGCAGACTAGCGGAGCTCACAGATACGCAGTATTTT
V gene: TRBV5-4; D gene: .; clone size: .; J gene: TRBJ2-2; CDR3 protein: CASSLDSSGELFF; CDR3 DNA: TGTGCCAGCAGCTTGGACAGCAGCGGGGAGCTGTTTTTT
V gene: TRBV3-1/TRBV3-2; D gene: .; clone size: .; J gene: TRBJ1-2; CDR3 protein: CASSQDHSSATYTF; CDR3 DNA: TGTGCCAGCAGCCAAGACCACAGTTCGGCTACCTACACCTTC